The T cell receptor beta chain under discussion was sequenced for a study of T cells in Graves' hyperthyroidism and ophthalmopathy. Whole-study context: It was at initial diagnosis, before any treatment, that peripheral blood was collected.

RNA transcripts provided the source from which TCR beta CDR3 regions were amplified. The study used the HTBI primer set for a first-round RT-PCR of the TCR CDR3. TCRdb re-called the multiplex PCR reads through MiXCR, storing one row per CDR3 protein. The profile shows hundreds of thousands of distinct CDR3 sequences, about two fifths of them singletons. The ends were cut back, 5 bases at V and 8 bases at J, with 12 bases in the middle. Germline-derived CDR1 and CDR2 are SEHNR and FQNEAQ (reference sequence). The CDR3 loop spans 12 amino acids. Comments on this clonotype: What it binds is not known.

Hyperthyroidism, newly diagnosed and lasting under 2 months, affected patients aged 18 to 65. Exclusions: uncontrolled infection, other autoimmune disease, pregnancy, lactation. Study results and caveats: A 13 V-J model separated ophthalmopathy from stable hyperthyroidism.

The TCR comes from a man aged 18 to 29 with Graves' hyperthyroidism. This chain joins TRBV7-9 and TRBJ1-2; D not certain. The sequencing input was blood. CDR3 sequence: CASSPHGEGYTF. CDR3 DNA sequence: TGTGCCAGCAGCCCTCACGGAGAGGGCTACACCTTC. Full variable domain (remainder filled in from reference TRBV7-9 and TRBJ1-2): DTGVSQNPRHKITKRGQNVTFRCDPISEHNRLYWYRQTLGQGPEFLTYFQNEAQLEKSRLLSDRFSAERPKGSFSTLEIQRTEQGDSAMYLCASSPHGEGYTFGSGTRLTVV.